This paragraph reports one T cell receptor (beta chain). Its antigen is as yet unknown. This CDR3 is also generated by other DNA sequences in the sample. Germline lookup yields CDR1 SGHTS and CDR2 YDEGEE. The V gene lost 2 bases and the J gene lost 0 bases, with 8 bases spanning the gap. CDR3 length: 14 amino acids. Sequencing was performed with immunoSEQ multiplex PCR; in TCRdb, only in-frame clones are kept and a portion is missing. The data show about 2,100,000 clones, 85% to 95% seen once. The source of the sample is a study of shared clonotypes between healthy human individuals. Naive CD8 cells, CD45RO-negative and positively selected for CCR7, excluded terminally differentiated effector memory CD45RA+ cells. Study outcomes and limitations: Non-shared clonotypes were found to have lower generation probabilities than the clonotypes that were shared by all four of the sorted-subset donors. Sharing across a few donors was seen in around 5.1% of naive CD4 clonotypes. Generally, naive subsets (rather than memory subsets) showed larger estimated richness.

The genes are TRBV5-8 and TRBJ1-2; TRBD1 might be the D (6 bases). Material for sequencing was naive CD8+ T cells from PBMCs. The sequence was collected from a young man in good health. Some clones in this sample may be carry-over from other donors' samples. Here the CDR3 DNA reads TGTGCCAGCAGCTTCGGACAGACTAACTATGGCTACACCTTC. Translated, it gives CASSFGQTNYGYTF.